The 17 T cell receptor beta chains presented below share a single source sample, sequenced in a study of identical twins. TCRdb reprocessed the 5' RACE reads via MiXCR and lists one record per CDR3 protein. The sample carries under 300,000 distinct CDR3 sequences, 11% to 15% recorded once. What was sequenced was memory (CD45RO+) T cells sorted from blood. The receptor source for this set is a young woman in good health.

V usage is TRBV11-1 and J usage is TRBJ2-5, with 11 nucleotides matching TRBD2. Germline values: CDR1 SGHAT, CDR2 FQDESV (reference sequence). Losses at the gene ends were 2 bases for V and 2 bases for J; bases not matched to a gene: 19. The CDR3 has 21 amino acids. The CDR3, as DNA: TGTGCCAGCAGCTTACTGGGCAGGGCTAGCGGGAGGCCCCACCTACAAGAGACCCAGTACTTC. This sequence encodes CASSLLGRASGRPHLQETQYF.

This clonotype was seen only a few times. The chain combines TRBV15 with TRBJ2-5; D uncertain. Germline CDR1 and CDR2: LNHNV and YYDKDF (reference sequence). Trimming pared 1 base from V and 2 bases from J, leaving 8 bases between. This CDR3 contains 14 residues. DNA of the CDR3: TGTGCCACCAGCAGAGGGGCTGTTCAAGAGACCCAGTACTTC. Protein product: CATSRGAVQETQYF.

The chain couples TRBV20-1 to TRBJ1-4; unclear D gene. The V end lost 1 base, the J end lost 7 bases, and 13 bases lay between the germline ends. The CDR3 loop spans 14 amino acids. Germline assignment: CDR1 DFQATT and CDR2 SNEGSKA (reference sequence). This chain's CDR3 is CSARAGLRVEKLFF. The CDR3 DNA follows: TGCAGTGCTAGAGCGGGATTAAGAGTTGAAAAACTGTTTTTT.

This clonotype appeared a few times. V is TRBV5-1 and J is TRBJ1-1; TRBD1 agrees at 10 bases. Germline V gives CDR1 SGHRS, CDR2 YFSETQ. The V and J ends lost 0 bases and 5 bases, in that order; junction bases with no gene match: 7. The CDR3 is 16 amino acids. CDR3 in DNA: TGCGCCAGCAGCTTGGATCACCGGGACAGGGGAACTGAAGCTTTCTTT. Its translation: CASSLDHRDRGTEAFF.

The CDR3 reads CSASGGLLYEQYF. CDR3 bases: TGCAGTGCTAGCGGGGGTTTACTCTACGAGCAGTACTTC. This chain joins TRBV20-1 and TRBJ2-7, with D possibly being TRBD2 (6 bases). CDR1 is DFQATT and CDR2 is SNEGSKA in the germline V gene (reference sequence). The CDR3 loop spans 13 amino acids. Trimming left V 3 bases short and J 3 bases short, with 12 bases between.

This clonotype came up a few times. The chain joins TRBV12-3 or TRBV12-4 to TRBJ1-3; 7 nucleotides agree with TRBD1. The V and J ends lost 5 bases and 5 bases, in that order; junction bases with no gene match: 6. The CDR3 length is 14 residues. CDR3 loop: CASSQSGQRNTIYF. CDR3 nucleotides: TGTGCCAGCAGTCAATCGGGACAGAGAAACACCATATATTTT.

V usage is TRBV11-3 and J usage is TRBJ1-2; D is ambiguous. This CDR3 has 15 residues. Germline V gene sequence: CDR1 SGHNT, CDR2 YENEEA. The V end was cut by 0 bases, the J end by 3 bases, with 11 bases between. The CDR3 nucleotides read TGTGCCAGCAGCTTAGATGGGTCCGGGTACTATGGCTACACCTTC. Translation: CASSLDGSGYYGYTF.

V usage is TRBV10-2 and J usage is TRBJ2-7; 12 positions match TRBD2. V was clipped by 6 bases and J by 13 bases; unmatched bases: 13. In germline, CDR1 is WSHSY, CDR2 SAAADI. This CDR3 is built from 14 residues. CDR3 coding DNA: TGCGCCAGCAGCGACCGGACTAGCGGGACTACCCCCTACTTC. This encodes CASSDRTSGTTPYF.

The genes are TRBV2 and TRBJ1-2, with D possibly matching TRBD1 (5 bases). This CDR3 is built from 14 residues. V was clipped by 4 bases and J by 5 bases, with 14 bases between them. Germline V gives CDR1 SNHLY, CDR2 FYNNEI. The CDR3 bases are TGTGCCAGCAGTGGCCAGGGCGCTATTTATGGCTACACCTTC. Translated, it gives CASSGQGAIYGYTF.

The rearrangement links TRBV5-1 to TRBJ2-7; possibly TRBD1 for D (6 bases). CDR1 is SGHRS and CDR2 is YFSETQ in the germline V gene. Trimming stripped 0 bases from V and 1 base from J, with 8 bases between. This CDR3 contains 14 residues. The CDR3 reads CASSLGTDSYEQYF. The CDR3 DNA reads TGCGCCAGCAGCTTGGGGACAGATTCCTACGAGCAGTACTTC.

This clonotype was seen a few times. The chain combines TRBV29-1 with TRBJ2-3, with 9 nucleotides matching TRBD2. Trimming removed 4 bases from V and 3 bases from J; junction bases left unmatched: 2. This CDR3 has 13 residues. Germline values: CDR1 SQVTM, CDR2 ANQGSEA. CDR3 bases: TGCAGCGTTGCTAGCGGGAAAACAGATACGCAGTATTTT. It yields the protein CSVASGKTDTQYF.

In its sample, this clonotype was seen many times. The chain employs TRBV6-1 and TRBJ2-2; TRBD2 matches 10 bases. V was clipped by 8 bases and J by 5 bases; unmatched bases: 8. Germline assignment: CDR1 MNHNS and CDR2 SASEGT. CDR3 length: 15 residues. CDR3 bases: TGTGCCAGCTCAGGGTGGGGACTAGCGACCGGGGAGCTGTTTTTT. This gives the protein CASSGWGLATGELFF.

A single count supports this clonotype. The chain links TRBV5-1 to TRBJ2-5; the D is unclear. Germline values: CDR1 SGHRS, CDR2 YFSETQ. The CDR3 length is 15 residues. Trimming removed 1 base from V and 5 bases from J, with 15 bases in between. The DNA for the CDR3 is TGCGCCAGCAGCTTGCCCCTCCCCAATGGGGAGACCCAGTACTTC. The encoded protein is CASSLPLPNGETQYF.

This clonotype was counted at least ten times. The chain is built from TRBV10-1 and TRBJ1-1, with D possibly TRBD1 on 6 matching bases. Germline assignment: CDR1 WNHNN and CDR2 SYGVQD (reference sequence). This CDR3 spans 12 amino acids. V shed 3 bases and J shed 9 bases, with 11 bases lying between them. In nucleotides, the CDR3 is TGCGCCAGCAGTGAACCGGGACAAAAAGCTTTCTTT. The encoded protein is CASSEPGQKAFF.

This clonotype was counted only a few times. V gene TRBV15 combines with J gene TRBJ2-7; D is possibly TRBD2 (6 bases). V gave up 5 bases and J gave up 6 bases, with 17 bases separating them. Germline lookup yields CDR1 LNHNV and CDR2 YYDKDF (reference sequence). The CDR3 has 14 residues. CDR3 sequence: CATSGGDGSVEQYF. CDR3 sequence (DNA): TGTGCCACCAGCGGAGGGGACGGGTCCGTCGAGCAGTACTTC.

V and J are TRBV12-5 and TRBJ2-1; D is perhaps TRBD1 or TRBD2 (6 bases each). V lost 4 bases to trimming and J lost 2 bases, with 9 bases between them. The CDR3 consists of 14 residues. Germline V lookup: CDR1 LGHNT, CDR2 FRNRAP. The CDR3 coding sequence is TGTGCTAGTGGTTCCGGGGGCCCCTACAATGAGCAGTTCTTC. This encodes CASGSGGPYNEQFF. Full variable domain (missing parts from reference TRBV12-5 and TRBJ2-1): DARVTQTPRHKVTEMGQEVTMRCQPILGHNTVFWYRQTMMQGLELLAYFRNRAPLDDSGMPKDRFSAEMPDATLATLKIQPSEPRDSAVYFCASGSGGPYNEQFFGPGTRLTVL.

Many counts were recorded for this clonotype. CDR3 region: CASNTGQGLVDGYTF. Here the CDR3 DNA reads TGCGCCAGCAATACGGGACAGGGCTTGGTAGATGGCTACACCTTC. This chain joins TRBV10-2 and TRBJ1-2, with 9 bases lining up with TRBD1. Germline trimming cut 7 bases from V and 6 bases from J; bases unmatched to any gene: 12. Germline loops: CDR1 WSHSY, CDR2 SAAADI. The CDR3 is 15 residues long.